This is a list of T cell receptor beta chains from one sample in a study of blood T cell repertoires in COVID-19. Generated by immunoSEQ multiplex PCR, the TCRdb table keeps only in-frame clones and is missing some. The sample has approximately 75,000 clones, under 80% seen once; the top ten hold just over 2.5%. Material: peripheral blood. The receptors stem from a human donor with acute or convalescent COVID-19. The donor label of this sample is uncertain. Both conserved end residues are part of each CDR3. D genes are given only for firm matches. Only part of the rows carry a size: once, few, many, or a class if the clone is expanded.

clone_size d_call j_call v_call cdr3_aa cdr3_nt
few - TRBJ2-3 TRBV19 CASSPGRTDTQYF TGTGCCAGTAGCCCTGGGAGGACAGATACGCAGTATTTT
- TRBD1 TRBJ1-6 TRBV18 CASSLQGAGDSPLHF TGTGCCAGCTCACTACAGGGGGCCGGGGATTCACCCCTCCACTTT
- TRBD2 TRBJ2-3 TRBV7-2 CASSPPGLGRSDTQYF TGTGCCAGCAGCCCCCCGGGACTAGGAAGATCAGATACGCAGTATTTT
- TRBD1 TRBJ1-5 TRBV2 CASNPTGTSNQPQHF TGTGCCAGCAATCCGACAGGGACTAGCAATCAGCCCCAGCATTTT
- TRBD2 TRBJ2-7 TRBV4-3 CASSQAQAVSGRLNYEQYF TGCGCCAGCAGCCAGGCCCAAGCGGTAAGCGGGAGGTTGAACTACGAGCAGTACTTC
- TRBD1 TRBJ2-2 TRBV28 CASSYPGTGTGELFF TGTGCCAGCAGTTACCCCGGGACAGGGACCGGGGAGCTGTTTTTT
- TRBD1 TRBJ1-6 TRBV7-2 CASSPEGQGYSPLHF TGTGCCAGCAGTCCGGAGGGACAGGGTTATTCACCCCTCCACTTT
few - TRBJ2-3 TRBV6-2/TRBV6-3 CASSPGKGPSTDTQYF TGTGCCAGCAGTCCAGGGAAGGGTCCTAGCACAGATACGCAGTATTTT
- TRBD2 TRBJ2-5 TRBV6-5 CASRGAGANERTQYF TGTGCCAGCCGGGGAGCGGGGGCTAATGAAAGGACCCAGTACTTC
- TRBD1 TRBJ2-7 TRBV28 CASTGGQGNEQYF TGTGCCAGCACCGGAGGACAGGGCAACGAGCAGTACTTC
- TRBD1 TRBJ1-2 TRBV6-5 CASSPTGDGYTF TGTGCCAGCAGTCCCACAGGGGATGGCTACACCTTC
- TRBD1 TRBJ1-6 TRBV10-3 CAIKGQQNSPLHF TGTGCCATCAAGGGACAGCAGAATTCACCCCTCCACTTT
once - TRBJ2-3 TRBV18 CASSPQGGWTSTDTQYF TGTGCCAGCTCACCACAGGGCGGGTGGACGAGCACAGATACGCAGTATTTT
few TRBD1 TRBJ1-2 TRBV5-1 CASSLGQGAYGYTF TGCGCCAGCAGCTTGGGTCAGGGGGCCTATGGCTACACCTTC
few - TRBJ1-1 TRBV2 CASRHSTGTTNTEAFF TGTGCCAGCAGACACTCCACAGGGACAACGAACACTGAAGCTTTCTTT
- TRBD1 TRBJ1-4 TRBV2 CATTGDRNEKLFF TGTGCCACCACGGGGGACAGGAATGAAAAACTGTTTTTT
few - TRBJ1-1 TRBV6-5 CASSYSSGVGAFF TGTGCCAGCAGTTATTCCTCAGGGGTTGGGGCTTTCTTT
once TRBD1 TRBJ1-1 TRBV29-1 CSASGQANTEAFF TGCAGCGCCTCCGGACAGGCGAACACTGAAGCTTTCTTT
- - TRBJ2-1 TRBV9 CASSVATGYNEQFF TGTGCCAGCAGCGTAGCTACGGGATACAATGAGCAGTTCTTC
- TRBD1 TRBJ2-2 TRBV4-3 CASSQGTGVTGELFF TGCGCCAGCAGCCAAGGGACAGGGGTGACCGGGGAGCTGTTTTTT
- TRBD2 TRBJ2-1 TRBV29-1 CSVRTGGYEQFF TGCAGCGTTCGTACGGGAGGCTATGAGCAGTTCTTC
- TRBD1 TRBJ1-1 TRBV7-2 CASSAKQGTGVAFF TGTGCCAGCAGCGCAAAACAGGGGACCGGGGTAGCTTTCTTT
- - TRBJ2-1 TRBV11-2 CASSLKQGQNIYNEQFF TGTGCCAGCAGCTTAAAGCAGGGGCAAAATATATACAATGAGCAGTTCTTC
- - TRBJ2-2 TRBV5-1 CASSFGAWGELFF TGCGCCAGCAGCTTTGGGGCCTGGGGGGAGCTGTTTTTT
once TRBD2 TRBJ2-3 TRBV28 CASSGERGGPDTQYF TGTGCCAGCAGTGGGGAGCGGGGGGGACCTGATACGCAGTATTTT
- - TRBJ1-2 TRBV20-1 CSAKSGDGYTF TGCAGTGCCAAGTCAGGGGATGGCTACACCTTC
- - TRBJ2-3 TRBV27 CASRPDTSTDTQYF TGTGCCAGCAGGCCCGACACTAGCACAGATACGCAGTATTTT
- TRBD1 TRBJ2-4 TRBV11-2 CASSLRLADGTEKNIQYF TGTGCCAGCAGCCTACGCCTCGCCGACGGGACAGAGAAAAACATTCAGTACTTC
few TRBD1 TRBJ1-2 TRBV5-1 CASSTGQDYGYTF TGCGCCAGCAGCACCGGACAGGACTATGGCTACACCTTC
- - TRBJ2-7 TRBV14 CASSQTGYEQYF TGTGCCAGCAGCCAAACAGGGTACGAGCAGTACTTC
few TRBD1 TRBJ1-1 TRBV6-2/TRBV6-3 CASSTRDRMNTEAFF TGTGCCAGCAGTACGCGGGACAGGATGAACACTGAAGCTTTCTTT
- TRBD1 TRBJ1-5 TRBV10-1 CASSEPPTGENQPQHF TGCGCCAGCAGTGAGCCACCGACAGGGGAAAATCAGCCCCAGCATTTT
- TRBD2 TRBJ2-4 TRBV28 CASRELAGVAKNIQYF TGTGCCAGCAGAGAACTAGCGGGCGTAGCCAAAAACATTCAGTACTTC
- TRBD1 TRBJ2-2 TRBV7-2 CASSSSPGTGGYTGELFF TGTGCCAGCAGCTCTAGTCCCGGGACAGGGGGATACACCGGGGAGCTGTTTTTT
- - TRBJ1-2 TRBV2 CASTTTPNYGYTF TGTGCCAGCACAACTACTCCTAACTATGGCTACACCTTC
- - TRBJ1-5 TRBV6-2/TRBV6-3 CASSYELTGGTLSNQPQHF TGTGCCAGCAGTTACGAACTTACGGGGGGGACTCTAAGCAATCAGCCCCAGCATTTT
- TRBD1 TRBJ1-2 TRBV3-1/TRBV3-2 CASSHQTTGGSYGYTF TGTGCCAGCAGCCACCAAACGACAGGGGGCAGCTATGGCTACACCTTC
- TRBD1 TRBJ1-5 TRBV28 CASSFGDRVQPQHF TGTGCCAGCAGTTTCGGGGACAGGGTGCAGCCCCAGCATTTT
few TRBD2 TRBJ2-3 TRBV6-6 CASTPAGADTQYF TGTGCCAGCACCCCCGCGGGAGCAGATACGCAGTATTTT
- TRBD1 TRBJ2-7 TRBV28 CASRPGQYYEQYF TGTGCCAGCAGACCGGGACAGTACTACGAGCAGTACTTC
- - TRBJ1-2 TRBV4-2 CASSQDIGNYGYTF TGTGCCAGCAGCCAAGACATCGGGAACTATGGCTACACCTTC
- - TRBJ2-3 TRBV7-9 CASSLWRAKDTQYF TGTGCCAGCAGCTTATGGAGGGCCAAAGATACGCAGTATTTT
many - TRBJ1-1 TRBV28 CASRPLWEGTEAFF TGTGCCAGCAGACCTTTATGGGAGGGCACTGAAGCTTTCTTT
- TRBD1 TRBJ1-3 TRBV5-4 CASSPGGNGNTIYF TGTGCCAGCAGCCCAGGGGGAAATGGAAACACCATATATTTT
- - TRBJ2-3 TRBV2 CASIKRISDTQYF TGTGCCAGCATCAAGCGCATTAGTGATACGCAGTATTTT
- - TRBJ1-3 TRBV5-5 CASSRLSGGKLNTIYF TGTGCCAGCAGCCGCTTATCGGGGGGGAAATTAAACACCATATATTTT
- - TRBJ1-4 TRBV5-1 CASSWSTQGVVRTNEKLFF TGCGCCAGCAGCTGGTCCACACAGGGTGTGGTGCGGACTAATGAAAAACTGTTTTTT
- TRBD1 TRBJ1-2 TRBV28 CASSFGYRQGSNYGYTF TGTGCCAGCAGTTTTGGATACCGACAGGGCTCTAACTATGGCTACACCTTC
- - TRBJ2-6 TRBV5-1 CASSPQGSGANVLTF TGCGCCAGCAGCCCGCAGGGCTCTGGGGCCAACGTCCTGACTTTC
- - TRBJ1-4 TRBV19 CATLSRGTNEKLFF TGTGCCACCCTGAGTAGGGGAACTAATGAAAAACTGTTTTTT
- - TRBJ2-7 TRBV6-2/TRBV6-3 CASRHRVRWEQYF TGTGCCAGCCGCCACAGGGTTCGATGGGAGCAGTACTTC
- - TRBJ2-1 TRBV19 CATTPGAVYNEQFF TGTGCCACCACGCCCGGAGCCGTCTACAATGAGCAGTTCTTC
- TRBD2 TRBJ2-5 TRBV10-2 CASSEPPGGTSGFHGTQYF TGCGCCAGCAGTGAGCCGCCGGGAGGGACTAGCGGGTTTCACGGGACCCAGTACTTC
- TRBD1 TRBJ1-1 TRBV14 CASNRQGAVTEAFF TGTGCCAGCAACAGACAGGGGGCAGTCACTGAAGCTTTCTTT
- TRBD2 TRBJ2-1 TRBV11-2 CASSTTRTSRDEQFF TGTGCCAGCAGCACTACCCGGACTAGTCGGGATGAGCAGTTCTTC
- TRBD1 TRBJ2-1 TRBV5-4 CASSNGQGAYNEQFF TGTGCCAGCAGCAATGGACAGGGGGCTTACAATGAGCAGTTCTTC
- TRBD2 TRBJ2-7 TRBV28 CAVTTLAGSDEQYF TGTGCCGTCACGACCCTAGCGGGGAGTGACGAGCAGTACTTC
- - TRBJ1-1 TRBV5-1 CASSLRPNTEAFF TGCGCCAGCAGCTTGCGTCCGAACACTGAAGCTTTCTTT